This T cell receptor (beta chain) originates from a study of T cell responses to AZD1222 COVID-19 vaccine (dated by TCRdb to the early 2020s). Regarding the study in general: A total of about 250 trial participants underwent TCR sequencing, of whom about 200 had received two doses of AZD1222 and some 25 had received two doses of the MenACWY control vaccine. Trial participants were enrolled by age into 18-55, 56-69 and 70-plus year subgroups, with 148, 28 and 57 TCR-sequenced participants respectively.

This specimen's time point label, interpreted: about 28 days (+/-7) after the second vaccine dose. AZD1222 recipients with second doses at about 4 weeks or about 12 weeks were pooled, because spike-specific TCR depth and breadth did not differ between schedules. Samples from vaccinated people were obtained from the UK trials COV001 and COV002, which included a single-blind randomized controlled phase 2/3 trial of AZD1222 (ChAdOx1 nCoV-19) in healthy adults. For TCRbeta chain sequencing, PBMC samples were collected from trial participants at day 0 and at day 28 after the second dose. Results the study describes overall, beyond this receptor: Reportedly, close to half of the unique spike-specific TCRs recognized epitopes lying outside the regions that are mutated in the B.1.351 and B.1.1.7 variants. The vaccine-associated CD4 TCRs covered the entire spike protein, and the dominant responses fell in regions 160-218 and 743-854. Spike-specific TCR breadth and depth rose significantly after two AZD1222 doses compared with day 0 and with MenACWY recipients. Because no samples from the day 14 peak response were available, repertoires could be characterized only after the peak T cell response. Most participants were white British and females outnumbered males, and the authors suggested that clonal diversity may have been underestimated. The 56-69-year group was small, and its depth increase did not reach significance, likely because of low power. Only a handful of AZD1222 recipients were SARS-CoV-2 seropositive at baseline, limiting conclusions about previously exposed vaccinees.

V is pruned by 0 bases and J by 3 bases, leaving 6 bases of the junction without a gene match. Taken from the germline V gene, the CDR1 and CDR2 loops are SGHRS and YFSETQ. The CDR3, cysteine through phenylalanine, is 16 amino acids long. The DNA shown is the 48-base CDR3, in frame from base 1. A word on this clone: Which antigen it targets is not known. Base-call qualities are not available, and no considerably larger clone is one nucleotide away.

The CDR3 regions of human TCRbeta chains were analyzed by immunosequencing. The paper's processing steps were these. TCRs in the repertoires were compared against a reference library of SARS-CoV-2-specific TCRs that had been generated with the MIRA antigen-specificity platform. Breadth meant the fraction of unique TCRs that were SARS-CoV-2-associated, whereas depth meant the fraction of total T cells that were SARS-CoV-2-associated. Using the MIRA data, each spike-specific TCR was assigned both to the spike region to which the TCR was reactive and to a CD4 or CD8 class. Log10-transformed breadth and depth values were compared by one-way ANOVA with Sidak's multiple comparisons tests. Entries here come from immuneACCESS through TCRdb and include only in-frame sequences with V and J called. Some clones fail to appear in such tables; in the studies checked, an unresolved V gene covers under half of the shortfall, and the cause of the remainder is unknown. Clonal size and the V and J genes are those of that table, whereas D and trimming came from the DNA. The sample yields over 150,000 clones; more than 85% were counted once. The top ten hold under 4% of the sample.

The rearranged segments are TRBV5-1 and TRBJ2-7, with 10 middle bases fitting TRBD1. The TCR comes from an adult who received the AZD1222 COVID-19 vaccine. Source: peripheral blood, taken 28 days after the second AZD1222 dose. The CDR3 amino acid sequence is: CASSLVGDRGSYEQYF. In nucleotide form, the sequence is TGCGCCAGCAGCTTGGTAGGGGACAGGGGAAGCTACGAGCAGTACTTC.